This TCR beta chain is drawn from a study of T cells in Graves' hyperthyroidism and ophthalmopathy. V lost 3 bases and J 7 bases, leaving 15 bases between the germline ends. CDR1 is KGHDR and CDR2 is SFDVKD in the germline V gene. The CDR3 contains 15 residues. A remark on this clonotype: Antigen: not known.

RNA transcripts yielded amplified TCR beta CDR3 regions. When the TCR CDR3 underwent first-round RT-PCR, the HTBI primer set was used. MiXCR was run by TCRdb on the multiplex PCR reads, yielding one entry per CDR3 protein. The sample lists 640,000 or so distinct CDR3 sequences, approximately 15% occurring once. PBMCs were derived from more than 8 ml fresh peripheral blood. Findings and limits, study-wide: Separation of ophthalmopathy from stable hyperthyroidism was achieved by a 13 V-J model. Onset of ophthalmopathy came a median 6.5 months after the model predicted it.

The V and J genes are TRBV24-1 and TRBJ1-5; D is unresolved. Material: blood. This clonotype was sampled from a woman between 18 and 30 years old with Graves' ophthalmopathy. CDR3 nucleotides: TGTGCCACCAGTGATGGAGCAGGTTTAGGACAGCCCCAGCATTTT. This codes for CATSDGAGLGQPQHF.